This T cell receptor (beta chain) was captured in a study of T-cell reconstitution after alpha-beta-depleted transplantation in children. General study results and limits: Expanded clones from the graft, numbering several hundred, reportedly supplied alpha-beta T cells about two months after transplant.

The CDR3 sequence is 14 residues long. CDR1 is SGHDN, CDR2 FVKESK, per germline. Trimming pared 4 bases from V and 6 bases from J, leaving 16 bases between. This clonotype was counted a few times. Its target is unknown. Library preparation (for TCRbeta) was performed with unique molecular identifiers. TCRdb redid the calling of the PCR reads with MiXCR, one entry per CDR3 protein. The table records around 500,000 distinct CDR3 sequences, 23% of them present only once. This TCR was recovered from a boy less than two years old who had a stem cell transplant for acute myeloid leukemia, so the T cells may come from the graft donor. Sequenced here: PBMCs, mostly from graft donor cells, sampled 360 days after TCRalphabeta/CD19-depleted stem cell transplant. The chain employs TRBV14 and TRBJ2-7; weak D call: TRBD2 (6 bases). CDR3 sequence: CASSLPTRRGEQYV. The DNA for the CDR3 is TGTGCCAGCAGCCTTCCTACCCGGAGGGGCGAGCAGTACGTC.